This T cell receptor (beta chain) was sequenced in a study of blood T cell repertoires in COVID-19. Study at large: Acute-phase and convalescent COVID-19 samples originated in the United States, Italy and Spain.

Trimming took 5 bases from V and 8 from J, leaving 9 bases between them. CDR1 and CDR2 from the germline V gene are MDHEN and SYDVKM. The CDR3 is 11 residues long. Data came from immunoSEQ multiplex PCR; TCRdb stores just in-frame clones and leaves some out. Of around 700,000 clones in the sample, 85% to 90% are singletons; the top ten hold more than 0.25%. The sequenced material came from peripheral blood. The source of this sequence is a woman aged 18-29 years with acute or convalescent COVID-19. The chain has TRBV28 and TRBJ1-2; TRBD1 is a possible D gene (5 bases). CDR3 bases: TGTGCCAGCAGTCCACAGGTCGGCTACACCTTC. It codes for CASSPQVGYTF.